This TCR beta chain is drawn from a study of OX40 agonist ivuxolimab in advanced cancers. With respect to the entire study: Ivuxolimab was an agonistic, fully human IgG2 monoclonal antibody directed against OX40 (CD134), a costimulatory receptor. Intravenous ivuxolimab was administered to patients every 2 weeks at six dose levels: 0.01, 0.1, 0.3, 1.5, 3 and 10 mg/kg. Among the roughly 50 dose-escalation patients, some 19 had hepatocellular carcinoma, around 15 melanoma, 9 renal cell carcinoma and 9 head and neck cancer. A male proportion of 82.7% and a mean age of approximately 55 years, ranging from 23 to 79, were recorded for the dose-escalation cohort. Prior anti-PD-1, anti-PD-L1 or anti-CTLA-4 therapy was permitted, and 40% of dose-escalation patients had received checkpoint inhibitors. Partial responses occurred in three dose-escalation patients: two with cutaneous melanoma and one with hepatocellular carcinoma. The point of sequencing TCRbeta in the periphery was to test whether ivuxolimab changed TCR sequence diversity and drove clonal T-cell expansion. The paper reports the monotherapy dose-escalation portion (N ≈ 50 patients) of the phase I ivuxolimab trial. The full study reports these points: At doses of 0.1 to 3.0 mg/kg, clonal expansion of both CD4+ and CD8+ T cells in blood was seen between baseline and week 6. Low levels of normalized T-cell clonal expansion were also seen in some nonresponding patients. Antigen specificity was not determined for the clonally expanded peripheral T cells. In the 0.1-3.0 mg/kg groups, partial responders were among the patients with the lowest normalized peripheral clonal expansion, particularly in CD8+ T cells. After ivuxolimab, more expanded clones were found on average in CD8+ T cells than in CD4+ T cells.

The CDR3 holds 17 amino acids from the cysteine to the phenylalanine. Just CDR3 DNA is preserved here, 51 bases in frame from base 1. The germline V gene gives CDR1 as MGHRA and CDR2 as YSYEKL. V was cut back by 0 bases and J by 4 bases, leaving a gap of 16 bases between them. The trial excluded patients who had a history of autoimmune disease or were on systemic immunosuppression. Peripheral blood for TCR sequencing was drawn from every dose cohort at baseline, at cycle 4 day 1 and at cycle 7 day 1. Samples were obtained from an open-label, multicenter, first-in-human phase I dose-escalation trial of ivuxolimab. Adults with locally advanced or metastatic head and neck squamous cell, hepatocellular, melanoma or renal cell carcinoma were enrolled in the trial. Before TCR sequencing, CD4+ T cells and CD8+ T cells were sorted from peripheral blood as separate populations. Genomic DNA was extracted from sorted cells for sequencing of the TCRbeta CDR3 region. The immunoSEQ Assay was used to sequence the TCRbeta CDR3 regions. Not all clones reach the TCRdb copy of this immuneACCESS table, which keeps in-frame sequences only. Checked studies attribute under half of the gap to unresolved V genes and leave the rest unexplained. Present in this sample are about 70,000 clones, roughly 77% of which were seen just once. The biggest ten clones account for approximately 5% of the sample.

This clone was detected a few times. Its target antigen remains unknown. Within one base of it there is no much larger clone, and no base qualities were kept. This sequence originates from an adult with an advanced solid tumor such as melanoma, head and neck, liver or kidney cancer. Sequencing was performed on CD4+ or CD8+ T cells sorted from blood, taken in a trial of the OX40 agonist ivuxolimab. This receptor chain uses TRBV4-1 and TRBJ2-1; TRBD2 might be the D gene, on 6 matching bases. The nucleotides read TGCGCCAGCAGCCAAGATTGGACGGGAGTGAAGTACAATGAGCAGTTCTTC. Its protein is CASSQDWTGVKYNEQFF.